The present T cell receptor beta chain was sequenced within a study of cytomegalovirus exposure and HLA in healthy donors. Overall study results and limits: A link between a missense DCLRE1C variant and TCR beta V- and J-gene trimming emerged from a later analysis.

This PCR relied on a set of 60 Vbeta primers and 13 Jbeta primers. Authors' data handling: Unique TCR beta chains numbered roughly 83 million in a later analysis, with around 10 million shared. This table comes from immunoSEQ multiplex PCR, and its TCRdb copy is limited to in-frame clones, with some not included. The V and J calls and the clone size are those of that table, but D and trimming were determined from the DNA. The sample lists around 210,000 clones; roughly three quarters were seen once. Trimming cost V 7 bases and J 4 bases; bases outside gene matches: 10. This CDR3 spans 15 amino acids. Looked up from germline, CDR1 is SQVTM and CDR2 is ANQGSEA. A note on this clone: The antigen remains unidentified.

The chain recombines TRBV29-1 with TRBJ1-3; 10 positions agree with TRBD1. Input material: PBMCs. The receptor's source is a male donor in good health and CMV-seropositive. The CDR3 coding sequence is TGCAGCGCCGCATCCGACAGGGGGCTCGGAAACACCATATATTTT. It is translated as CSAASDRGLGNTIYF.